This TCR beta chain was identified in a study of blood T cell repertoires in COVID-19 (dated by TCRdb to 2018 to 2021). Describing the broader study: Samples from collaborators originated in the United States, Italy and Spain and spanned both the acute and convalescent phases of COVID-19. The sample metadata nearly always contained a de-identified subject ID, COVID-19 status, age in years and sex. The repertoires were released in a freely available public database intended as a resource for research on the immune response to SARS-CoV-2. Samples were obtained from the ongoing ImmuneRACE study (first 160 participants) and from over 1,000 subjects provided by 6 global collaborators. The material from the prospective study consisted of cDNA or gDNA derived from T cells, B-cell-depleted T cells, or PBMCs. Where HLA class I and class II types were available, the types were taken from metadata supplied by the sample provider, not from assay-based typing. The dataset comprised deeply sampled blood TCRbeta repertoires from subjects exposed to, actively infected with, or recovered from COVID-19. On the study overall, not on this receptor specifically: Clinical and demographic metadata were provided uncurated, with the amount varying by source and participant.

TCRbeta CDR3 regions were amplified from genomic DNA using the immunoSEQ Assay, a bias-controlled multiplex PCR. Per the original workflow: The number of nucleated cells in each sample was estimated from the amplification of reference gene primers within the assay. To quantify the absolute abundance of each unique TCRbeta CDR3 rearrangement, sequence reads were collapsed and filtered. Productive Simpson clonality was computed per sample as the square root of Simpson's diversity index over productive rearrangements. TCRdb provides this immuneACCESS table in a form limited to in-frame rearrangements. Some clones are lacking; in checked studies, under half of them reflect an unresolved V gene, and why the rest are absent is not known. V and J calls and clone size come straight from that table; D and trimming were deduced from the DNA. The sample table contains about 100,000 clones; only one count was recorded for around 87% of them. The ten largest clonotypes hold approximately 20% of the sample.

Whole blood was collected in K2EDTA tubes by collaborating institutions according to the institutions' own protocols. For TCRbeta analysis, collaborator samples were shipped as frozen whole blood, as isolated PBMCs, or as DNA extracted from either sample type. Details on this clone: The antigen it recognizes is unknown. Nothing much larger sits one base from this clone, and base qualities are not available.

From the germline V gene, CDR1 is LGHNA and CDR2 is YSLEER. The CDR3 measures 15 amino acids from cysteine to phenylalanine. The entry retains the CDR3 DNA only, 45 bases that are in frame from base 1. The V and J ends are trimmed by 3 bases and 5 bases, leaving 16 bases between them. Here the chain combines TRBV4-3 and TRBJ1-2; 6 matching bases give a weak D call of TRBD1. Input material: peripheral blood. The source of this sequence is a human donor in a cohort sampled during active COVID-19. The base sequence is TGCGCCAGCAGCCAGTCGACAGTGACAGGATATGGCTACACCTTC. Its translation reads: CASSQSTVTGYGYTF.